The rows below give T cell receptor beta chains drawn from one sample of a study of regulatory T cells in long-lasting Graves disease. Via MiXCR, TCRdb re-called the multiplex PCR reads, giving one row per CDR3 protein. This repertoire shows 350,000 to 450,000 distinct CDR3 sequences, 16% found once; its top ten account for roughly 29%. The sample was also reused in another study, on T cells in Graves' hyperthyroidism and ophthalmopathy.

The sequencing used peripheral blood mononuclear cells (PBMCs), collected at new diagnosis, from a patient treated with antithyroid drugs. The receptors here all came from a man aged 40-49 years with Graves disease. Both conserved end residues are part of each CDR3. A D gene is named only where the DNA matches it firmly. The listing skips clone size in some rows; elsewhere it reads once, few, many or a size class.

TRBV7-3	TRBD1	TRBJ1-1	.	TGTGCCAGCAGCCCCGGGAGGGGGCGGAAGTTGGATGAAGCTTTCTTT	CASSPGRGRKLDEAFF
TRBV7-3	.	TRBJ2-3	many	TGTGCCAGCAGCTTAGCGGGGGCGATCACAGATACGCAGTATTTT	CASSLAGAITDTQYF
TRBV3-1	.	TRBJ2-3	many	TGTGCCAGCAGCCAAGTTCCTACCACAGATACGCAGTATTTT	CASSQVPTTDTQYF
TRBV5-1	.	TRBJ2-2	many	TGCGCCAGCAGAGCTCAAACACAGAACACCGGGGAGCTGTTTTTT	CASRAQTQNTGELFF
TRBV5-1	.	TRBJ1-4	many	TGCGCCAGCAGCCGAGACAGTAATGAAAAACTGTTTTTT	CASSRDSNEKLFF
TRBV11-2	.	TRBJ2-5	many	TGTGCCAGCAGCCAACAGACAGAGACCCAGTACTTC	CASSQQTETQYF
TRBV7-9	.	TRBJ2-1	many	TGTGCCAGCACCTCCGGCCTGGGTCTGAATGAGCAGTTCTTC	CASTSGLGLNEQFF
TRBV28	TRBD2	TRBJ2-1	.	TGTGCCAGCAGTCGGACTAGCGCTAAGAGCTCCTACAATGAGCAGTTCTTC	CASSRTSAKSSYNEQFF
TRBV9	.	TRBJ1-6	few	TGTGCCAGCAGCGTAGGTAGTTCGCCCTATAATTCACCCCTCCACTTT	CASSVGSSPYNSPLHF
TRBV3-1	.	TRBJ2-7	few	TGTGCCAGCAGCCATAGCGGCAGGTGGTGGGCCTACGAGCAGTACTTC	CASSHSGRWWAYEQYF
TRBV12-3/TRBV12-4	.	TRBJ1-5	many	TGTGCCAGCAGCTCCCGGGGAACTAGCAATCAGCCCCAGCATTTT	CASSSRGTSNQPQHF
TRBV2	.	TRBJ1-5	many	TGTGCCAGCAGTTTTGACAGATATAGCAATCAGCCCCAGCATTTT	CASSFDRYSNQPQHF
TRBV6-1	.	TRBJ1-2	many	TGTGCCAGCAGAACGTCACGACAGAGGAACTATGGCTACACCTTC	CASRTSRQRNYGYTF
TRBV7-7	.	TRBJ1-6	many	TGTGCTAGCAGCTTGGAGGAGAGTTCACCCCTCCACTTT	CASSLEESSPLHF
TRBV5-1	.	TRBJ2-3	.	TGCGCCAGCAGCAGATGGACAGATACGCAGTATTTT	CASSRWTDTQYF
TRBV6-5	.	TRBJ1-1	many	TGTGCCAGCAGTTACCAGGGCGTGAACACTGAAGCTTTCTTT	CASSYQGVNTEAFF
TRBV6-1	TRBD1	TRBJ1-4	few	TGTGCCAGCAGGTCGACAGGGGCAGGAACTAATGAAAAACTGTTTTTT	CASRSTGAGTNEKLFF
TRBV6-1	.	TRBJ2-6	.	TGTGCCAGCCATTCTGGGGCCAACGTCCTGACTTTC	CASHSGANVLTF
TRBV20-1	TRBD2	TRBJ2-7	many	TGCAGTTATCCCGTGGGTGGTAGCGGGGGGACATACGAGCAGTACTTC	CSYPVGGSGGTYEQYF
TRBV12-3/TRBV12-4	TRBD1	TRBJ1-1	many	TGTGCCAGCAGTCCCTGGACAGGGGGCACTGAAGCTTTCTTT	CASSPWTGGTEAFF
TRBV10-3	TRBD1	TRBJ2-6	few	TGTGCCACCAGACAGGGTCCGACTGGAGCCAACGTCCTGACTTTC	CATRQGPTGANVLTF
TRBV28	TRBD1	TRBJ2-2	many	TGTGCCAGCAGTTCCTCCGGGACAGGGAACACCGGGGAGCTGTTTTTT	CASSSSGTGNTGELFF
TRBV5-1	.	TRBJ2-3	.	TGCGCCAGCAGTTTATTAGGGTTCGAGACAGATACGCAGTATTTT	CASSLLGFETDTQYF
TRBV4-3	.	TRBJ1-1	.	TGCGCCAGCAGCCAAGATCGGGCTTACACTGAAGCTTTCTTT	CASSQDRAYTEAFF